The 26 T cell receptor beta chains below come from one sample, sequenced in a study of T cell responses to AZD1222 COVID-19 vaccine. Measured with immunoSEQ multiplex PCR; TCRdb has only the in-frame clones, and not every one. The sample has under 150,000 clones, around 90% seen once. This material consisted of peripheral blood, taken on day 0 of AZD1222 vaccination. These receptor sequences come from an adult in good health.

V gene TRBV7-2 combines with J gene TRBJ1-2; 9 nucleotides align to TRBD1. The CDR3 is made up of 14 amino acids. J was trimmed by 8 bases and V by 2 bases; bases with no gene match: 6. The germline V gene has CDR1 SGHTA and CDR2 FQGNSA. CDR3 protein: CASSLTGQGLGYTF. CDR3 sequence (DNA): TGTGCCAGCAGCTTAACGGGACAGGGATTAGGCTACACCTTC.

The chain combines TRBV19 with TRBJ1-2, with D perhaps TRBD1 (6 bases). Germline CDR1 and CDR2: LNHDA and SQIVND (reference sequence). The length of the CDR3 is 15 residues. Trimming removed 5 bases at V and 2 bases at J, with 15 bases between. CDR3 DNA sequence: TGTGCCAGTAGTCTGCGGGACACTCAGAACTATGGCTACACCTTC. Translation gives CASSLRDTQNYGYTF. The full variable domain, with the rest looked up from reference TRBV19 and TRBJ1-2, is DGGITQSPKYLFRKEGQNVTLSCEQNLNHDAMYWYRQDPGQGLRLIYYSQIVNDFQKGDIAEGYSVSREKKESFPLTVTSAQKNPTAFYLCASSLRDTQNYGYTFGSGTRLTVV.

This clone was observed once. Other DNA sequences within the sample encode an identical CDR3. V and J are TRBV5-1 and TRBJ1-2, with 7 bases that match TRBD1. This CDR3 is 13 amino acids long. Germline CDR1 reads SGHRS; CDR2 reads YFSETQ. The V segment lost 5 bases and the J segment 2 bases; nucleotides outside the gene matches: 3. Here the CDR3 reads CASSLGQNYGYTF. As DNA, the CDR3 is TGCGCCAGCAGTCTGGGACAGAACTATGGCTACACCTTC.

This chain links TRBV7-2 with TRBJ1-2; 11 bases align to TRBD1. CDR3 size: 14 residues. V lost 4 bases, J lost 6 bases, and 4 bases stayed unmatched. CDR1 SGHTA and CDR2 FQGNSA come from the germline V gene. The CDR3 region is CASSSRDRGNGYTF. The CDR3 DNA reads TGTGCCAGCAGCTCCCGGGACAGGGGGAATGGCTACACCTTC.

The chain recombines TRBV5-1 with TRBJ2-5, with D hard to call. CDR3 length: 11 amino acids. Germline CDR1 reads SGHRS; CDR2 reads YFSETQ. Trimming left V 3 bases short and J 0 bases short, with 0 bases between. The CDR3 sequence is CASSYQETQYF. The CDR3 DNA follows: TGCGCCAGCAGCTACCAAGAGACCCAGTACTTC.

The gene calls are TRBV3-1 (or the pseudogene TRBV3-2) and TRBJ1-1; 7 positions match TRBD1. Germline V gene lookup returns CDR1 LGHDT and CDR2 YNNKEL (reference sequence). V dropped 4 bases and J dropped 0; count of bases not matched to a gene: 20. The CDR3 totals 20 residues. Written as DNA, the CDR3 is TGTGCCAGCAGCCCCGCGCGGGGACAGCTCTTCATCCCCATGAACACTGAAGCTTTCTTT. Protein product: CASSPARGQLFIPMNTEAFF.

This rearrangement joins TRBV18 to TRBJ1-1; a weak D match, TRBD1 (5 bases). The V gene lost 3 bases and the J gene lost 10 bases, with 9 bases spanning the gap. The CDR3 runs to 11 residues. The germline gives CDR1 KGHSH, CDR2 LQKENI. In DNA, the CDR3 is TGTGCCAGCTCACCGGGACTCTCAGCTTTCTTT. This encodes CASSPGLSAFF.

V gene TRBV5-1 combines with J gene TRBJ2-3, with D perhaps matching TRBD2 (6 bases). The CDR3 totals 13 residues. Germline V CDR1 and CDR2: SGHRS, YFSETQ. Here the CDR3 DNA reads TGCGCTACCAGGCAGGGACTCGCAGATACGCAGTATTTT. Its translation: CATRQGLADTQYF. The whole variable domain, filled in from reference TRBV5-1 and TRBJ2-3, reads KAGVTQTPRYLIKTRGQQVTLSCSPISGHRSVSWYQQTPGQGLQFLFEYFSETQRNKGNFPGRFSGRQFSNSRSEMNVSTLELGDSALYLCATRQGLADTQYFGPGTRLTVL.

The chain links TRBV5-6 to TRBJ1-6; 8 bases are shared with TRBD1. There are 16 residues in the CDR3. Germline V gene lookup returns CDR1 SGHDT and CDR2 YYEEEE. J gave up 2 bases and V 1 base, and 2 bases lay outside the gene matches. As DNA, the CDR3 is TGTGCCAGCAGCTTGCAGGGGGCTACCTATAATTCACCCCTCCACTTT. Translation: CASSLQGATYNSPLHF.

The V gene is TRBV5-6, the J gene TRBJ2-1, with 8 bases fitting TRBD2. Germline V CDR1 and CDR2: SGHDT, YYEEEE. CDR3 length equals 17 residues. V lost 3 bases, J lost 0 bases, and 8 bases stayed unmatched. The CDR3 DNA sequence: TGTGCCAGCAGCTCGAAACTAGCGGTCGTCTCCTACAATGAGCAGTTCTTC. Protein product: CASSSKLAVVSYNEQFF.

V usage is TRBV19 and J usage is TRBJ1-2; D is possibly TRBD1 (5 bases). The CDR3 consists of 14 residues. V lost 3 bases and J 9 bases, leaving 17 bases between the germline ends. In germline, CDR1 is LNHDA, CDR2 SQIVND (reference sequence). The CDR3 nucleotides are TGTGCCAGTAGTATGGCGACAGTTTCTCCCCGCTACACCTTC. It yields the protein CASSMATVSPRYTF.

The rearrangement links TRBV7-3 to TRBJ1-3; D is perhaps TRBD1 (6 bases). Germline CDR1 reads SGHTA; CDR2 reads FQGTGA. The V end lost 2 bases, the J end lost 2 bases, and 16 bases lay between the germline ends. The CDR3 is 17 residues long. CDR3 region: CASSLRPPSGAGNTIYF. The CDR3 nucleotides are TGTGCCAGCAGCTTACGCCCACCCTCAGGGGCTGGAAACACCATATATTTT. The whole variable domain, filled in from reference TRBV7-3 and TRBJ1-3, reads GAGVSQTPSNKVTEKGKYVELRCDPISGHTALYWYRQSLGQGPEFLIYFQGTGAADDSGLPNDRFFAVRPEGSVSTLKIQRTERGDSAVYLCASSLRPPSGAGNTIYFGEGSWLTVV.

The chain carries TRBV7-2 and TRBJ1-3; D is uncertain. Trimming shortened V by 0 bases and J by 0 bases, and 9 bases separated the two germline ends. Germline V gene lookup returns CDR1 SGHTA and CDR2 FQGNSA. The CDR3 is made up of 16 amino acids. The CDR3 here is CASSLASLSSGNTIYF. CDR3 bases: TGTGCCAGCAGCTTAGCCAGTCTAAGCTCTGGAAACACCATATATTTT.

The chain couples TRBV3-1 (or the pseudogene TRBV3-2) to TRBJ1-2; D is unresolved. This CDR3 spans 14 amino acids. V was clipped by 0 bases and J by 5 bases, with 10 bases between them. CDR1 and CDR2 from the germline V gene are LGHDT and YNNKEL (reference sequence). CDR3 sequence: CASSQDSASYGYTF. CDR3 DNA sequence: TGTGCCAGCAGCCAAGACAGTGCAAGTTATGGCTACACCTTC.

CDR3 in DNA: TGTGCCAGCAGTTCCCTCCCCGGGACGAACTATGGCTACACCTTC. It codes for CASSSLPGTNYGYTF. This chain uses TRBV6-2 or TRBV6-3 with TRBJ1-2; perhaps TRBD1 as D (5 bases). The CDR3 is 15 amino acids. CDR1 and CDR2 (germline): MNHEY, SVGEGT. The V end lost 4 bases, the J end lost 2 bases, and 14 bases lay between the germline ends.

V is TRBV6-5 and J is TRBJ1-2, with TRBD1 matching over 10 bases. CDR1 is MNHEY, CDR2 SVGAGI, per germline. V lost 4 bases to trimming and J lost 5 bases; unmatched junction nucleotides: 7. The CDR3 contains 15 residues. The CDR3 protein is CASSSGQGIGYGYTF. CDR3 DNA: TGTGCCAGCAGTTCGGGACAGGGGATTGGATATGGCTACACCTTC.

The genes are TRBV28 and TRBJ1-5; possibly TRBD1 for D (6 bases). The CDR3 covers 13 residues. Trimming removed 5 bases from V and 3 bases from J, with 8 bases in between. The germline V gene has CDR1 MDHEN and CDR2 SYDVKM. DNA for the CDR3: TGTGCCAGCAGTAGGGACACCAATCAGCCCCAGCATTTT. Its protein is CASSRDTNQPQHF.

The V and J genes are TRBV19 and TRBJ2-3; 8 bases fit TRBD2. The V gene's germline CDR1 is LNHDA and CDR2 SQIVND (reference sequence). The CDR3 runs 16 residues. V gave up 9 bases and J gave up 1 base; unmatched junction bases: 12. The CDR3 region has the DNA TGTGCCAGCAGCTCAGGAGCTAGCGGGCGCACAGATACGCAGTATTTT. Protein product: CASSSGASGRTDTQYF.

This chain links TRBV21-1 with TRBJ2-7; the table's D call, TRBD2, was not checked against the DNA. TRBV21-1 constitutes a pseudogene. There are 22 residues in the CDR3. The chain's CDR3 is CASSKAVLSAIEVGTSSYEQYF. The CDR3 DNA follows: TGTGCCAGCAGCAAAGCCGTCTTGTCAGCCATTGAGGTCGGGACTTCGTCCTACGAGCAGTACTTC.

The genes are TRBV5-4 and TRBJ1-2; 11 bases match TRBD1. V trimming: 0 bases; J trimming: 4 bases; junction bases outside the gene matches: 2. CDR1 and CDR2 (germline): SGHNT, YYREEE (reference sequence). CDR3 length: 15 residues. In DNA, the CDR3 is TGTGCCAGCAGCTTGGAGGGACAGGGGGTCTATGGCTACACCTTC. Translation gives CASSLEGQGVYGYTF. The full variable domain, rest sourced from reference TRBV5-4 and TRBJ1-2, is ETGVTQSPTHLIKTRGQQVTLRCSSQSGHNTVSWYQQALGQGPQFIFQYYREEENGRGNFPPRFSGLQFPNYSSELNVNALELDDSALYLCASSLEGQGVYGYTFGSGTRLTVV.

This clone was counted between two and nine times. The CDR3 DNA follows: TGTGCCGGAACAGGACAGGGTCAATCACCCCTCCACTTT. Encoded protein: CAGTGQGQSPLHF. This chain links TRBV2 with TRBJ1-6; 8 bases map to TRBD1. The trim removed 11 bases at V and 10 bases at J, leaving 10 bases unmatched. Germline CDR1 and CDR2: SNHLY and FYNNEI. The CDR3 has 13 amino acids. Combining the CDR3 with reference TRBV2 and TRBJ1-6 gives the whole variable domain EPEVTQTPSHQVTQMGQEVILRCVPISNHLYFYWYRQILGQKVEFLVSFYNNEISEKSEIFDDQFSVERPDGSNFTLKIRSTKLEDSAMYFCAGTGQGQSPLHFGNGTRLTVT.

In nucleotides, the CDR3 is TGTGCCAGCAGCTTGGAACTGGGTGGCACTGAAGCTTTCTTT. It translates to CASSLELGGTEAFF. The rearrangement uses TRBV5-4 and TRBJ1-1; no clear D. Trimming stripped 0 bases from V and 4 bases from J, with 10 bases between. This CDR3 contains 14 residues. In germline, CDR1 is SGHNT, CDR2 YYREEE (reference sequence).

This clone occurred once. The chain recombines TRBV28 with TRBJ2-2; 8 nucleotides align to TRBD2. The J segment lost 1 base and the V segment lost 7 bases, leaving 8 bases of the junction unmatched. Germline CDR1 and CDR2: MDHEN and SYDVKM. The CDR3 runs to 16 residues. The CDR3 DNA reads as TGTGCCAGCATTTGGGCGGGGGGTCAGAACACCGGGGAGCTGTTTTTT. It encodes CASIWAGGQNTGELFF.

The table lists this clone with a few counts. V gene TRBV30 combines with J gene TRBJ1-1; perhaps TRBD1 as D (5 bases). Germline V gives CDR1 GTSNPN, CDR2 SVGIG (reference sequence). The CDR3 consists of 16 residues. V was trimmed by 2 bases and J by 1 base, leaving 17 bases between them. This chain's CDR3 is CAWSPWGVGENTEAFF. Written as DNA, the CDR3 is TGTGCCTGGAGTCCCTGGGGGGTGGGGGAGAACACTGAAGCTTTCTTT.

The chain recombines TRBV30 with TRBJ2-2; TRBD2 matches at 10 bases. V lost 2 bases, J lost 5 bases, and 2 bases stayed unmatched. CDR3 length: 14 residues. Germline V gene lookup returns CDR1 GTSNPN and CDR2 SVGIG (reference sequence). CDR3 protein: CAWSSGGATGELFF. CDR3 coding DNA: TGTGCCTGGAGTAGCGGGGGGGCAACCGGGGAGCTGTTTTTT.

This clone was picked up one time. This chain connects TRBV27 to TRBJ1-2, with a tentative D call TRBD1 (5 bases). Per the germline V gene, CDR1 is MNHEY and CDR2 is SMNVEV (reference sequence). Trimming took off 3 bases at V and 1 base at J, with 9 bases between the two ends. This CDR3 has 14 amino acids. As DNA, the CDR3 is TGTGCCAGCAGTTTTATGCAGGGTAACTATGGCTACACCTTC. Translation: CASSFMQGNYGYTF.